The source of this T cell receptor beta chain is a study of shared clonotypes between healthy human individuals. Overall study findings and caveats: Only blood was sampled; tissue repertoires likely differ.

Note on this clone: Its antigen remains unknown.

Terminally differentiated effector memory CD45RA+ cells were excluded from the naive CD8 cells, which were CD45RO-negative and positively selected for CCR7. Across several immunoSEQ plates, the genomic DNA of each subset was split evenly. Method: immunoSEQ multiplex PCR; TCRdb's copy keeps in-frame clones and lacks some. The sample carries around 1.9 million clones, roughly 91% recorded once. Trimming removed 5 bases from V and 7 bases from J, with 5 bases in between. Germline-derived CDR1 and CDR2 are SEHNR and FQNEAQ (reference sequence). This CDR3 region has 10 residues. This sequence originates from a man younger than 35 in good health. Some clones in this sample may be carry-over from other donors' samples. This sequence joins TRBV7-9 and TRBJ1-2; D ambiguous. Specimen: naive CD8+ T cells from PBMCs. CDR3 in amino acids: CASSGRGYTF. CDR3 sequence (DNA): TGTGCCAGCAGCGGGCGTGGCTACACCTTC.